Listed here are 10 T cell receptor beta chains from one sample, sequenced in a study of tumor and adjacent non-tumor tissue in lung cancer. Three rounds of nested PCR, following a modified ARM-PCR protocol, produced the TCRbeta library. Via MiXCR, TCRdb re-called the multiplex PCR reads, giving one row per CDR3 protein. The table includes tens of thousands of distinct CDR3 sequences, about 66% detected once. No cell sorting was done before RNA was extracted from the tissue. Sequencing was done on a sample of lung tumor tissue. These receptors originate from a man between 60 and 70 years old with non-small cell lung cancer.

This clonotype is medium-sized within its sample. The CDR3 DNA reads as TGTGCCAGCAGCATACCCAGCGATGAGCAGTTCTTC. It yields the protein CASSIPSDEQFF. V gene TRBV11-3 combines with J gene TRBJ2-1; D ambiguous. The V gene lost 5 bases and the J gene lost 8 bases, with 10 bases spanning the gap. Germline V gene sequence: CDR1 SGHNT, CDR2 YENEEA. The CDR3 sequence is 12 residues long.

The table lists this clonotype with many counts. The chain recombines TRBV4-3 with TRBJ2-4, with TRBD1 as a possible D gene (6 bases). Looked up from germline, CDR1 is LGHNA and CDR2 is YSLEER. The CDR3 totals 18 residues. V shed 8 bases and J shed 0 bases, with 23 bases lying between them. CDR3 region: CASVEPKHRALAKNIQYF. CDR3 bases: TGCGCCAGCGTGGAGCCCAAGCACAGGGCCCTAGCCAAAAACATTCAGTACTTC.

Comments on this clonotype: A much larger clone lies one base from this, so it may be a read error. This rearrangement joins TRBV5-1 to TRBJ2-6; 9 bases align to TRBD1. CDR3 size: 18 residues. In germline, CDR1 is SGHRS, CDR2 YFSETQ. CDR3 sequence (DNA): TGCGCCAGCAGCTCAAGGGACAGGGTAAAAGCTGGGACCAACGTCCTGACTTTC. It encodes CASSSRDRVKAGTNVLTF.

On this clonotype: At one end the junction does not follow the germline gene, possibly because of a read error. This chain joins TRBV7-9 and TRBJ2-1; 8 bases line up with TRBD2. CDR3 size: 15 residues. Germline CDR1 is SEHNR and CDR2 is FQNEAQ (reference sequence). CDR3 nucleotides: TGTACCAGCAGCCAAGTAGCGGGGACCAGGGGTGAGCACTTCTTC. As protein: CTSSQVAGTRGEHFF.

This clonotype has a count of ten or more. The chain couples TRBV29-1 to TRBJ1-1; 7 nucleotides line up with TRBD1. Losses at the gene ends were 0 bases for V and 0 bases for J; bases not matched to a gene: 16. The CDR3 is 19 amino acids. Germline V gives CDR1 SQVTM, CDR2 ANQGSEA. CDR3 protein: CSVEENHKGGTALNTEAFF. DNA for the CDR3: TGCAGCGTTGAAGAAAATCACAAAGGGGGGACAGCATTGAACACTGAAGCTTTCTTT.

About this clonotype: One end of the junction varies from germline; a read error may be responsible. The J gene is TRBJ2-1, the V gene TRBV4-2; perhaps TRBD2 as D (5 bases). Germline CDR1 and CDR2: LGHNA and YNFKEQ. The CDR3 is made up of 17 amino acids. Here the CDR3 DNA reads TGTGCCAACAGCCAGGCCCTAGTGGGAGAGACTTACAATGAGCAGTTGTTC. It yields the protein CANSQALVGETYNEQLF.

Turning to this clonotype: Given a much more abundant clone one base away, this may be a read error. This chain uses TRBV28 with TRBJ2-1; TRBD2 is a possible D gene (6 bases). V was cut by 7 bases and J by 12 bases, with 13 bases left in between. Germline V gives CDR1 MDHEN, CDR2 SYDVKM. The CDR3 loop spans 11 amino acids. CDR3 sequence reads: CASTPRTMQFF. For the CDR3, the DNA is TGTGCCAGCACCCCCAGGACTATGCAGTTCTTC.

This clonotype was counted ten times or more. Here the CDR3 DNA reads TGTGCCAGCAGCAGTGGACAATACAATGAAAAACTGTTTTTT. Translated: CASSSGQYNEKLFF. This chain uses TRBV6-1 with TRBJ1-4; the D gene is possibly TRBD1 (5 bases). There are 14 residues in the CDR3. CDR1 is MNHNS and CDR2 is SASEGT in the germline V gene. The ends were cut back, 6 bases at V and 5 bases at J, with 13 bases in the middle.

Details on this clonotype: The junction and the germline gene differ at one end; a read error may be behind it. The V call is TRBV4-1, the J call TRBJ1-5; D is possibly TRBD1 (5 bases). Germline loops: CDR1 MGHRA, CDR2 YSYEKL. This CDR3 is built from 14 residues. The CDR3, as DNA: TGCGCCAGCATCCAAGGGACCTCGGATCAGCCCCAGCATTTT. This gives the protein CASIQGTSDQPQHF.

As concerns this clonotype: The junction differs from germline at one of its ends, possibly a read error. The rearrangement uses TRBV10-2 and TRBJ2-5; TRBD2 agrees at 7 bases. The CDR3 loop spans 12 amino acids. CDR1 and CDR2 (germline): WSHSY, SAAADI. CDR3 nucleotides: TGCGCCAGCCTGGCGGGAGAAGAGACCCGGTACTTC. As protein: CASLAGEETRYF.